These T cell receptor beta chains were read from a single sample in a study of beta chain features in type 1 diabetes. Generated by immunoSEQ multiplex PCR, the TCRdb table keeps only in-frame clones and is missing some. The sample includes about 150,000 clones, about a tenth of them seen just once. The source material was central memory CD4+ T cells from blood. The receptors come from a man under 40 with type 1 diabetes. Both conserved end residues are part of each CDR3. Each record gives: clone size, J gene, D gene, V gene, CDR3 DNA, CDR3 protein. A D gene is named only where the DNA matches it firmly. A clone size is listed for some rows: how often the clone was seen (once, few, many), or a class if it is expanded.

clone_size: .; j_call: TRBJ2-3; d_call: TRBD2; v_call: TRBV9; cdr3_nt: TGTGCCAGCAGCCCCCCCGGTGGGACTAGCGGGAGAGATACGCAGTATTTT; cdr3_aa: CASSPPGGTSGRDTQYF
clone_size: .; j_call: TRBJ2-3; d_call: TRBD1; v_call: TRBV18; cdr3_nt: TGTGCCAGCTCAAAGGGACAGGTCCCAGATACGCAGTATTTT; cdr3_aa: CASSKGQVPDTQYF
clone_size: .; j_call: TRBJ2-5; d_call: TRBD2; v_call: TRBV4-2; cdr3_nt: TGTGCCAGCAGCTTGACGTCTAGCGGGAGGATCCAAGAGACCCAGTACTTC; cdr3_aa: CASSLTSSGRIQETQYF
clone_size: few; j_call: TRBJ2-1; d_call: TRBD2; v_call: TRBV4-1; cdr3_nt: TGCGCCAGCAGTATAACCCAAGTAACAGCGGGAGGCCCGAGCTCCTACAATGAGCAGTTCTTC; cdr3_aa: CASSITQVTAGGPSSYNEQFF
clone_size: .; j_call: TRBJ1-5; d_call: .; v_call: TRBV6-6; cdr3_nt: TGTGCCAGCAGCAAGAATCAGGAGGCCCAGCATTTT; cdr3_aa: CASSKNQEAQHF
clone_size: few; j_call: TRBJ2-3; d_call: TRBD2; v_call: TRBV28; cdr3_nt: TGTGCCAGCAGCGAAGGAAGCGGGACCTACGGGGATACGCAGTATTTT; cdr3_aa: CASSEGSGTYGDTQYF
clone_size: few; j_call: TRBJ2-7; d_call: TRBD1; v_call: TRBV28; cdr3_nt: TGTGCCAGCAGTCGGGGACAGGGCTCTCCCTACGAGCAGTACTTC; cdr3_aa: CASSRGQGSPYEQYF
clone_size: few; j_call: TRBJ1-1; d_call: TRBD1; v_call: TRBV4-3; cdr3_nt: TGCGCCAGCAGCCAAGAATTCGGGACAGTGAACACTGAAGCTTTCTTT; cdr3_aa: CASSQEFGTVNTEAFF
clone_size: few; j_call: TRBJ2-5; d_call: TRBD1; v_call: TRBV7-8; cdr3_nt: TGTGCCAGCAGGGACAGGGCTAATAGGGAGACCCAGTACTTC; cdr3_aa: CASRDRANRETQYF
clone_size: few; j_call: TRBJ2-3; d_call: TRBD1; v_call: TRBV7-3; cdr3_nt: TGTGCCAGCAGTTCACAGGGGGCGCGCACAGATACGCAGTATTTT; cdr3_aa: CASSSQGARTDTQYF
clone_size: few; j_call: TRBJ2-1; d_call: TRBD2; v_call: TRBV6-5; cdr3_nt: TGTGCCGCGGGACTAGAGAGATTGAATGAGCAGTTCTTC; cdr3_aa: CAAGLERLNEQFF
clone_size: .; j_call: TRBJ2-1; d_call: .; v_call: TRBV5-1; cdr3_nt: TGCGCCAGCAGCTTCCCTCAGGGGAGTGAGCAGTTCTTC; cdr3_aa: CASSFPQGSEQFF
clone_size: once; j_call: TRBJ2-7; d_call: .; v_call: TRBV30; cdr3_nt: TGTGCCTGGGTGAGGAGCGGAACCTACGAGCAGTACTTC; cdr3_aa: CAWVRSGTYEQYF
clone_size: .; j_call: TRBJ2-7; d_call: .; v_call: TRBV25-1; cdr3_nt: TGTGCCAGCAAGATACAGGGGGGGTACGAGCAGTACTTC; cdr3_aa: CASKIQGGYEQYF
clone_size: few; j_call: TRBJ1-5; d_call: .; v_call: TRBV7-2; cdr3_nt: TGTGCCAGCAGCGCTATGGAGGGTCAGCCCCAGCATTTT; cdr3_aa: CASSAMEGQPQHF
clone_size: few; j_call: TRBJ2-4; d_call: TRBD2; v_call: TRBV6-1; cdr3_nt: TGTGCCAGCAGTGACAGCGGGAGGGAAAACATTCAGTACTTC; cdr3_aa: CASSDSGRENIQYF
clone_size: .; j_call: TRBJ1-2; d_call: TRBD1; v_call: TRBV5-1; cdr3_nt: TGCGCCAGCAGCGAGACAGGGACGGTTGGCTACACCTTC; cdr3_aa: CASSETGTVGYTF
clone_size: .; j_call: TRBJ1-5; d_call: .; v_call: TRBV19; cdr3_nt: TGTGCCAGTACCAAATGGGCCCGTTCAGGCAATCAGCCCCAGCATTTT; cdr3_aa: CASTKWARSGNQPQHF
clone_size: few; j_call: TRBJ2-7; d_call: TRBD2; v_call: TRBV28; cdr3_nt: TGTGCCAGCAGTCCGGGGACTAGCGGGCTAGACTCCTACGAGCAGTACTTC; cdr3_aa: CASSPGTSGLDSYEQYF
clone_size: .; j_call: TRBJ2-5; d_call: TRBD1; v_call: TRBV5-1; cdr3_nt: TGCGCCAGCAGCTCTGGGGACAGGGGGAGTCAAGAGACCCAGTACTTC; cdr3_aa: CASSSGDRGSQETQYF
clone_size: .; j_call: TRBJ2-7; d_call: .; v_call: TRBV20-1; cdr3_nt: TGCAGTGCTCCCGGAGTGGACGAGCAGTACTTC; cdr3_aa: CSAPGVDEQYF
clone_size: .; j_call: TRBJ2-6; d_call: .; v_call: TRBV27; cdr3_nt: TGTGCCAGCAGTTCCCGTCCCGGGACACTATATTTCTCTGGGGCCAACGTCCTGACTTTC; cdr3_aa: CASSSRPGTLYFSGANVLTF
clone_size: few; j_call: TRBJ2-2; d_call: .; v_call: TRBV30; cdr3_nt: TGTGCCTGGAGCCCCGGTCCGCCCGGGGAGCTGTTTTTT; cdr3_aa: CAWSPGPPGELFF
clone_size: .; j_call: TRBJ2-1; d_call: TRBD2; v_call: TRBV7-6; cdr3_nt: TGTGCCAGCAGCTTGCATAGACCGAGGCTGACTAGCGGTCCGAACGACAATGAGCAGTTCTTC; cdr3_aa: CASSLHRPRLTSGPNDNEQFF
clone_size: few; j_call: TRBJ2-3; d_call: TRBD2; v_call: TRBV7-2; cdr3_nt: TGTGCCAGCAGAAATAGCGGGAGCACAGATACGCAGTATTTT; cdr3_aa: CASRNSGSTDTQYF
clone_size: .; j_call: TRBJ2-1; d_call: TRBD2; v_call: TRBV9; cdr3_nt: TGTGCCAGCAGCGTAGATCCCCTCCTAGCGGGAGGGCCCCGGCGTGAGCAGTTCTTC; cdr3_aa: CASSVDPLLAGGPRREQFF
clone_size: .; j_call: TRBJ2-1; d_call: .; v_call: TRBV11-2; cdr3_nt: TGTGCCAGCAGTTTAGGGCCTTTTTCCGAGCAGTTCTTC; cdr3_aa: CASSLGPFSEQFF
clone_size: few; j_call: TRBJ2-4; d_call: TRBD1; v_call: TRBV6-5; cdr3_nt: TGTGCCAGCAGTTACACTGAACGGACAGGGAACATTCAGTACTTC; cdr3_aa: CASSYTERTGNIQYF